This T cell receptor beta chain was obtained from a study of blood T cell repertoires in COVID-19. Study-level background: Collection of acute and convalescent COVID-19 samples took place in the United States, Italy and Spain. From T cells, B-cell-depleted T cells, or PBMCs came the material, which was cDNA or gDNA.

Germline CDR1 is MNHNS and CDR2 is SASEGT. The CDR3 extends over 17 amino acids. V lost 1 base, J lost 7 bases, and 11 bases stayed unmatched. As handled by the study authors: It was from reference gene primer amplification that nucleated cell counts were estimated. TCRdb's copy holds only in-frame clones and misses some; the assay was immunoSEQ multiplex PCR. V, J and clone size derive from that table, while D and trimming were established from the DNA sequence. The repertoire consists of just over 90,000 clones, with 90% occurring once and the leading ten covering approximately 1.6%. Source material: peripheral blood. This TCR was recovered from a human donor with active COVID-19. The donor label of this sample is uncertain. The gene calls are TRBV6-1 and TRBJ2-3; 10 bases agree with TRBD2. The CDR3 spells CASSEVGWLAGEYTQYF. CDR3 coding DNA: TGTGCCAGCAGTGAAGTTGGGTGGCTAGCGGGGGAATATACGCAGTATTTT.